This T cell receptor (beta chain) was retrieved from a study of CD4 T cells in relation to SARS-CoV-2 and coronaviruses. Study-wide background: TCR beta CDR3s were sequenced after roughly nine-day antigen culture of PBMCs.

Germline V gives CDR1 SGDLS, CDR2 YYNGEE. V was clipped by 0 bases and J by 3 bases; unmatched bases: 9. The CDR3 totals 19 residues. Assay used: immunoSEQ multiplex PCR; TCRdb lists only in-frame clones, some missing. The repertoire holds about 36,000 clones, with over 70% as singletons. Naive or memory CD4+ cells were cultured 1:1 with T cell-depleted PBMCs plus CEF. To note about this clone: Its antigen remains unknown.

J is TRBJ2-1 and V is TRBV9; 13 bases are shared with TRBD2. This TCR was sampled from an adult with COVID-19. Sequencing was done on a sample of memory CD4+ T cells from PBMCs, cultured in vitro. Here the CDR3 DNA reads TGTGCCAGCAGCGTAGCCCCACCGGGACTAGCGGGAATCTACAATGAGCAGTTCTTC. It codes for CASSVAPPGLAGIYNEQFF.